A single sample is the source of the 30 T cell receptor beta chains below, sequenced in a study of patients and donors after allogeneic stem cell transplantation. TCRdb ran MiXCR on the RT-PCR reads and lists one entry per CDR3 protein. Of approximately 430,000 distinct CDR3 sequences detected, 16% appear once; the ten largest clones hold 7.2%. Sequencing was carried out using blood, either unsorted or a sorted T cell fraction (not recorded which). These receptors came from a human donor who was either an allogeneic HSCT recipient or a stem cell or donor lymphocyte infusion donor (not recorded which). It is not recorded whose cells these are; they may come from a transplant donor.

This clonotype was picked up a small number of times. The chain carries TRBV20-1 and TRBJ2-3, with D uncertain. The CDR3 totals 16 residues. V was pared by 5 bases and J by 2 bases, with 20 bases between. The germline gives CDR1 DFQATT, CDR2 SNEGSKA (reference sequence). The CDR3 sequence is CSAASRALLVTDTQYF. The CDR3 DNA is TGCAGTGCTGCCAGCCGGGCCCTCCTAGTCACAGATACGCAGTATTTT.

The V and J genes are TRBV10-3 and TRBJ1-3; D not certain. V was pared by 5 bases and J by 3 bases, with 2 bases between. Germline CDR1 ENHRY, CDR2 SYGVKD. The CDR3 extends over 11 amino acids. In DNA form, the CDR3 reads TGTGCCATCAGTATTGGAAACACCATATATTTT. Translated, it gives CAISIGNTIYF.

The CDR3 sequence is CASSPGQGNNEKLFF. CDR3 sequence (DNA): TGTGCCAGCAGTCCCGGGCAGGGGAATAATGAAAAACTGTTTTTT. The rearrangement links TRBV6-1 to TRBJ1-4, with D tentatively TRBD1 (6 bases). Trimming left V 5 bases short and J 4 bases short, with 14 bases between. Germline-derived CDR1 and CDR2 are MNHNS and SASEGT. CDR3 length equals 15 residues.

This chain uses TRBV12-3 or TRBV12-4 with TRBJ2-7; TRBD2 agrees at 12 bases. V shed 6 bases, J shed 5 bases, and the junction held 8 bases outside the gene matches. CDR3 length: 15 residues. Written as DNA, the CDR3 is TGTGCCAGCAGCTTTACTAGCGGGGGGTCAGACGAGCAGTACTTC. Translation: CASSFTSGGSDEQYF.

This chain joins TRBV5-1 and TRBJ2-1; no firm D call. V lost 2 bases, J lost 0 bases, and 9 bases lay in between. CDR1 SGHRS and CDR2 YFSETQ come from the germline V gene. The CDR3 contains 15 residues. Here the CDR3 DNA reads TGCGCCAGCAGCTTCCCGGTTAGCTCCTACAATGAGCAGTTCTTC. Protein sequence: CASSFPVSSYNEQFF.

This clonotype showed up many times. The V call is TRBV6-2 or TRBV6-3, the J call TRBJ2-7; the D is unclear. The germline V and J ends were trimmed by 5 bases and 3 bases, with 8 bases remaining between them. CDR1 is MNHEY, CDR2 SVGEGT, per germline. The CDR3 has 12 residues. The CDR3 nucleotides read TGTGCCAGCAGTAGGAGTTTCTACGAGCAGTACTTC. Amino acid sequence: CASSRSFYEQYF.

The CDR3: CASSQDGQGRGNQPQHF. The CDR3 coding sequence is TGCGCCAGCAGCCAAGACGGACAGGGGCGCGGGAATCAGCCCCAGCATTTT. This chain joins TRBV4-3 and TRBJ1-5, with 9 bases fitting TRBD1. Per germline, CDR1 LGHNA and CDR2 YSLEER. The CDR3 has 17 amino acids. The trim removed 0 bases at V and 4 bases at J, leaving 7 bases unmatched.

Only a few counts were recorded for this clonotype. The V and J genes are TRBV12-3 or TRBV12-4 and TRBJ2-1; TRBD2 agrees at 13 bases. The CDR3 contains 16 residues. The V gene end was trimmed by 5 bases and the J gene end by 6 bases; junction bases not matched to a gene: 7. In nucleotides, the CDR3 is TGTGCCAGCAGTAGCCCACTAGCGGGAGGGCCCAATGAGCAGTTCTTC. Protein: CASSSPLAGGPNEQFF.

The chain employs TRBV5-6 and TRBJ1-2, with D possibly being TRBD1 (5 bases). The V end lost 0 bases, the J end lost 4 bases, and 13 bases lay between the germline ends. There are 15 residues in the CDR3. Germline-derived CDR1 and CDR2 are SGHDT and YYEEEE. In nucleotides, the CDR3 is TGTGCCAGCAGCTTGGAAGGACATTTGCCCTATGGCTACACCTTC. Translated: CASSLEGHLPYGYTF.

This clonotype was counted between two and nine times. The chain combines TRBV14 with TRBJ2-2; TRBD2 matches at 8 bases. The CDR3 sequence is 18 residues long. With V trimmed by 3 bases and J by 6 bases, 15 bases remained unmatched. CDR1 is SGHDN and CDR2 is FVKESK in the germline V gene. The CDR3 DNA is TGTGCCAGCAGCCATCCCCCGGGCAGCGGGGGATACTCCGGGGAGCTGTTTTTT. It translates to CASSHPPGSGGYSGELFF.

This clonotype was recorded a few times. The J gene is TRBJ1-1, the V gene TRBV10-3; possibly TRBD1 for D (5 bases). Trimming pared 1 base from V and 2 bases from J, leaving 8 bases between. From germline, CDR1 is ENHRY and CDR2 SYGVKD. The CDR3 has 14 amino acids. CDR3 region: CAISEFRTNTEAFF. The CDR3 bases are TGTGCCATCAGTGAGTTCAGGACAAACACTGAAGCTTTCTTT.

This clonotype was picked up many times. The J gene is TRBJ2-3, the V gene TRBV12-3 or TRBV12-4; weak D call: TRBD1 (6 bases). The CDR3 is 13 residues long. V lost 11 bases and J 2 bases, leaving 14 bases between the germline ends. CDR3 protein: CAQGTGFTDTQYF. The CDR3, as DNA: TGTGCCCAGGGAACAGGGTTCACAGATACGCAGTATTTT.

This rearrangement joins TRBV7-9 to TRBJ2-5; 10 bases agree with TRBD2. The CDR3 is 13 amino acids. Germline lookup yields CDR1 SEHNR and CDR2 FQNEAQ (reference sequence). V lost 8 bases to trimming and J lost 7 bases; unmatched junction nucleotides: 7. CDR3 protein: CASGLAGDGTQYF. CDR3 nucleotide sequence: TGTGCCAGCGGGCTAGCGGGAGATGGGACCCAGTACTTC.

In its sample, this clonotype was seen a few times. The chain has TRBV5-1 and TRBJ1-3, with 7 bases identical to TRBD1. V lost 4 bases, J lost 4 bases, and 8 bases stayed unmatched. Germline CDR1 SGHRS, CDR2 YFSETQ. This CDR3 contains 15 residues. The CDR3 sequence: CASSPQGENGNTIYF. The CDR3 bases are TGCGCCAGCAGCCCCCAGGGGGAGAACGGAAACACCATATATTTT.

The chain joins TRBV11-1 to TRBJ1-6, with D possibly matching TRBD1 (5 bases). The V end was cut by 5 bases, the J end by 0 bases, with 17 bases between. CDR1 and CDR2 from the germline V gene are SGHAT and FQDESV (reference sequence). This CDR3 contains 18 residues. Here the CDR3 DNA reads TGTGCCAGCAGCCCCAGCCCTGGGGGGAGCTCCTATAATTCACCCCTCCACTTT. Protein sequence: CASSPSPGGSSYNSPLHF.

The chain carries TRBV30 and TRBJ2-2, with TRBD2 matching over 8 bases. Trimming removed 4 bases from V and 4 bases from J; junction bases left unmatched: 8. The CDR3 consists of 15 residues. Germline-derived CDR1 and CDR2 are GTSNPN and SVGIG (reference sequence). CDR3 coding DNA: TGTGCCTGGAACGGGGGGGCGATCGTCACCGGGGAGCTGTTTTTT. Its translation is CAWNGGAIVTGELFF.

This sequence joins TRBV4-3 and TRBJ2-3; 12 bases are shared with TRBD1. Germline CDR1 LGHNA, CDR2 YSLEER. The V gene end was trimmed by 4 bases and the J gene end by 4 bases; junction bases not matched to a gene: 9. The CDR3 is made up of 17 amino acids. CDR3 protein: CASSPTPGQGAADTQYF. The CDR3 DNA follows: TGCGCCAGCAGCCCCACTCCGGGACAGGGGGCTGCAGATACGCAGTATTTT.

This clonotype was picked up a small number of times. The chain links TRBV29-1 to TRBJ2-7, with 11 bases that match TRBD2. Germline CDR1 and CDR2: SQVTM and ANQGSEA. This CDR3 has 13 residues. Trimming removed 6 bases from V and 2 bases from J; junction bases left unmatched: 3. The CDR3 loop reads CSVRTSGPYEQYF. CDR3 in DNA: TGCAGCGTCCGGACTAGCGGGCCCTACGAGCAGTACTTC.

The genes are TRBV2 and TRBJ1-2; 9 bases agree with TRBD1. V lost 6 bases, J lost 6 bases, and 5 bases stayed unmatched. The CDR3 has 13 residues. Germline values: CDR1 SNHLY, CDR2 FYNNEI. The CDR3 region is CASSTTGGNGYTF. Written as DNA, the CDR3 is TGTGCCAGCAGCACTACAGGGGGCAATGGCTACACCTTC.

This clonotype was observed at least ten times. The CDR3 DNA reads TGTGCCAGCACGCCGACTAGCGGTTCCTACAATGAGCAGTTCTTC. Amino acid sequence: CASTPTSGSYNEQFF. V gene TRBV6-2 or TRBV6-3 combines with J gene TRBJ2-1, with 9 bases lining up with TRBD2. Germline CDR1 MNHEY, CDR2 SVGEGT. V shed 7 bases, J shed 1 base, and the junction held 5 bases outside the gene matches. This CDR3 comprises 15 residues.

This clonotype was seen a handful of times. The chain's CDR3 is CASSIDGRLGRSTEAFF. The CDR3 DNA sequence: TGTGCCAGTAGTATAGATGGACGCTTGGGTCGGAGCACTGAAGCTTTCTTT. V and J are TRBV19 and TRBJ1-1, with D uncertain. The CDR3 loop spans 17 amino acids. With 0 bases removed from V and 4 bases from J, the gap between germline ends came to 18 bases. Germline V CDR1 and CDR2: LNHDA, SQIVND (reference sequence).

The sample holds a few counts of this clonotype. The rearrangement uses TRBV10-3 and TRBJ2-3; 10 bases match TRBD2. The trim removed 6 bases at V and 1 base at J, leaving 4 bases unmatched. The V gene's germline CDR1 is ENHRY and CDR2 SYGVKD. This CDR3 comprises 15 residues. The CDR3 nucleotides read TGTGCCATCAGAGCCGGGACTAGCGGCACAGATACGCAGTATTTT. As protein: CAIRAGTSGTDTQYF.

This clonotype showed up just a few times. The CDR3 is CAISAAVGSGIEQYF. The CDR3 nucleotides are TGTGCCATCAGTGCGGCAGTCGGTAGCGGGATTGAGCAGTACTTC. This chain uses TRBV10-3 with TRBJ2-7, with 8 nucleotides matching TRBD2. The germline gives CDR1 ENHRY, CDR2 SYGVKD. This CDR3 comprises 15 residues. After removal of 4 bases from V and 7 bases from J, the junction contained 12 bases not matched to a gene.

This clonotype was found many times. The chain couples TRBV4-3 to TRBJ2-3; 7 bases align to TRBD2. The V gene's germline CDR1 is LGHNA and CDR2 YSLEER. V trimming: 1 base; J trimming: 3 bases; junction bases outside the gene matches: 19. This CDR3 spans 20 amino acids. Here the CDR3 DNA reads TGCGCCAGCAGCCAAGGAAAAATAGCGGGTGAGGGGCCTAGGACAGATACGCAGTATTTT. This gives the protein CASSQGKIAGEGPRTDTQYF.

The chain links TRBV4-1 to TRBJ2-5; D is possibly TRBD2 (6 bases). CDR3 length: 17 amino acids. V lost 3 bases to trimming and J lost 1 base, with 18 bases between them. Germline V gene sequence: CDR1 MGHRA, CDR2 YSYEKL. CDR3 bases: TGCGCCAGCAGCCACGGACCGGGACTCCCCTCCCAAGAGACCCAGTACTTC. Translating gives CASSHGPGLPSQETQYF.

This clonotype was counted a few times. This chain joins TRBV12-3 or TRBV12-4 and TRBJ1-3, with D uncertain. V was trimmed by 3 bases and J by 4 bases, leaving 13 bases between them. The CDR3 length is 15 residues. This chain's CDR3 is CASSFFQLLGNTIYF. The CDR3 DNA is TGTGCCAGCAGTTTTTTCCAGCTTCTCGGAAACACCATATATTTT.

The chain joins TRBV6-4 to TRBJ2-7; D is unclear. The germline V gene encodes CDR1 MRHNA and CDR2 SNTAGT. V lost 6 bases and J 2 bases, leaving 17 bases between the germline ends. The CDR3 length is 15 residues. The CDR3 nucleotides read TGTGCCAGCAGCCGCCCGCCGTACGCCCCCTACGAGCAGTACTTC. Translated, it gives CASSRPPYAPYEQYF.

This clonotype was seen only a few times. The chain employs TRBV2 and TRBJ2-5, with TRBD2 matching 7 bases. With 1 base clipped from V and 5 bases from J, the junction kept 7 bases outside the gene matches. The length of the CDR3 is 15 residues. Germline V gene sequence: CDR1 SNHLY, CDR2 FYNNEI. CDR3 in DNA: TGTGCCAGCAGTGAAGGGGGGGGAATTGGGGAGACCCAGTACTTC. Protein sequence: CASSEGGGIGETQYF.

The sample holds many counts of this clonotype. This chain links TRBV30 with TRBJ2-5; D is ambiguous. The V gene's germline CDR1 is GTSNPN and CDR2 SVGIG (reference sequence). Trimming stripped 1 base from V and 5 bases from J, with 11 bases between. The length of the CDR3 is 13 residues. Written as DNA, the CDR3 is TGTGCCTGGAGTGCCACGCACGGGGAGACCCAGTACTTC. This codes for CAWSATHGETQYF.

V and J are TRBV12-3 or TRBV12-4 and TRBJ1-2; perhaps TRBD1 as D (6 bases). V was trimmed by 8 bases and J by 4 bases, leaving 17 bases between them. This CDR3 spans 14 amino acids. The CDR3 here is CASGDRTPGYGYTF. CDR3 sequence (DNA): TGTGCCAGCGGTGACAGGACCCCGGGCTATGGCTACACCTTC.